The 15 T cell receptor beta chains below were found in one sample sequenced in a study of radiotherapy plus CTLA-4 blockade in lung cancer. Clones were read by immunoSEQ multiplex PCR, and TCRdb kept only the in-frame ones, dropping some. The sample lists more than 50,000 clones; 76% were seen once. This specimen consisted of peripheral blood, obtained from a patient treated with radiotherapy plus ipilimumab. Receptors were obtained from a human donor with non-small cell lung cancer who had a complete response to radiotherapy plus ipilimumab.

This clone was recorded only once. The rearrangement links TRBV9 to TRBJ2-7, with a weak D call TRBD2 (7 bases). Trimming removed 2 bases from V and 2 bases from J, with 20 bases in between. Looked up from germline, CDR1 is SGDLS and CDR2 is YYNGEE. The CDR3 contains 17 residues. The CDR3 here is CASSVGGGSGAPYEQYF. CDR3 DNA: TGTGCCAGCAGCGTGGGCGGGGGCTCGGGGGCACCCTACGAGCAGTACTTC.

The chain recombines TRBV2 with TRBJ1-5; D call uncertain. Germline V lookup: CDR1 SNHLY, CDR2 FYNNEI. Trimming pared 7 bases from V and 6 bases from J, leaving 13 bases between. This CDR3 contains 13 residues. Here the CDR3 reads CASMGSSGQPQHF. For the CDR3, the DNA is TGTGCCAGCATGGGGTCTAGCGGTCAGCCCCAGCATTTT.

Remarks on this clone: Other DNA sequences of this sample code for an identical CDR3. The DNA for the CDR3 is TGTGCCAGCAGCCGTGACAGGGGATACGAGCAGTACTTC. It specifies CASSRDRGYEQYF. The chain links TRBV6-5 to TRBJ2-7; 8 nucleotides match TRBD1. The germline CDR1 and CDR2 sequences are MNHEY and SVGAGI. The length of the CDR3 is 13 residues. J was trimmed by 4 bases and V by 6 bases; bases with no gene match: 5.

J is TRBJ1-1 and V is TRBV4-1; TRBD1 matches at 7 bases. Looked up from germline, CDR1 is MGHRA and CDR2 is YSYEKL. V was clipped by 0 bases and J by 1 base; unmatched bases: 2. This CDR3 contains 15 residues. The CDR3 DNA reads TGCGCCAGCAGCCAAGACCGGGACAGGAACACTGAAGCTTTCTTT. It is translated as CASSQDRDRNTEAFF.

In the case of this clone: The same CDR3 also results from other DNA sequences found in this sample. The chain has TRBV4-1 and TRBJ1-2; weak D call: TRBD1 (6 bases). CDR3 size: 18 residues. Germline assignment: CDR1 MGHRA and CDR2 YSYEKL. V shed 0 bases and J shed 4 bases, with 21 bases lying between them. CDR3 in amino acids: CASSQEERIGTPFYGYTF. The CDR3 DNA follows: TGCGCCAGCAGCCAAGAAGAGCGAATAGGGACACCGTTCTATGGCTACACCTTC.

This clone was counted a single time. The rearrangement joins TRBV18 to TRBJ2-5, with no clear D. V shed 6 bases and J shed 4 bases, with 12 bases lying between them. CDR3 length: 13 amino acids. Looked up from germline, CDR1 is KGHSH and CDR2 is LQKENI. The CDR3 here is CASSIRRRETQYF. CDR3 nucleotides: TGTGCCAGCTCCATACGCAGGCGAGAGACCCAGTACTTC.

The CDR3 protein is CASSEGTSGSGELFF. In nucleotides, the CDR3 is TGCGCCAGCAGTGAAGGGACTAGTGGGTCCGGGGAGCTGTTTTTT. The V gene is TRBV10-1, the J gene TRBJ2-2, with 8 bases lining up with TRBD2. Per germline, CDR1 WNHNN and CDR2 SYGVQD (reference sequence). The CDR3 consists of 15 residues. Trimming removed 3 bases from V and 6 bases from J; junction bases left unmatched: 6.

The chain is built from TRBV5-4 and TRBJ2-1, with 10 bases matching TRBD2. From germline, CDR1 is SGHNT and CDR2 YYREEE (reference sequence). V shed 3 bases, J shed 8 bases, and the junction held 14 bases outside the gene matches. This CDR3 has 17 amino acids. The CDR3 spells CASSSSPRTSGRDEQFF. DNA of the CDR3: TGTGCCAGCAGCTCGAGTCCCAGGACTAGCGGTAGGGATGAGCAGTTCTTC.

The rearrangement joins TRBV14 to TRBJ2-7, with 9 bases lining up with TRBD2. J lost 8 bases, V lost 1 base, and 9 bases had no gene match. CDR3 length: 15 amino acids. CDR1 is SGHDN and CDR2 is FVKESK in the germline V gene. The CDR3 loop reads CASSQATGLASKQYF. CDR3 bases: TGTGCCAGCAGCCAAGCAACCGGACTAGCGAGCAAGCAGTACTTC.

This chain joins TRBV10-3 and TRBJ1-1, with D perhaps TRBD1 (5 bases). Between the trimmed V and J ends, which lost 0 bases and 5 bases, there was a span of 10 bases. Germline V CDR1 and CDR2: ENHRY, SYGVKD. The CDR3 spans 14 residues. In DNA, the CDR3 is TGTGCCATCAGTGAGTCGACCGGGGGGACTGAAGCTTTCTTT. This sequence encodes CAISESTGGTEAFF.

This chain links TRBV4-1 with TRBJ2-2; 8 bases map to TRBD1. Germline V CDR1 and CDR2: MGHRA, YSYEKL. Trimming took 0 bases from V and 5 from J; bases not matched to a gene: 2. The length of the CDR3 is 15 residues. CDR3 sequence reads: CASSQDRGLTGELFF. CDR3 coding DNA: TGCGCCAGCAGCCAAGACAGGGGGCTAACCGGGGAGCTGTTTTTT.

This clone has more than one count but fewer than ten. The chain joins TRBV10-3 to TRBJ2-7, with D perhaps TRBD2 (6 bases). CDR3 length: 15 residues. Germline V gene lookup returns CDR1 ENHRY and CDR2 SYGVKD. Trimming cost V 4 bases and J 0 bases, with 13 bases left between them. The CDR3 reads CAISARGTFSYEQYF. The CDR3 DNA sequence: TGTGCCATCAGTGCTCGGGGGACCTTCTCCTACGAGCAGTACTTC.

V is TRBV2 and J is TRBJ1-5; tentatively, D is TRBD1 (5 bases). Looked up from germline, CDR1 is SNHLY and CDR2 is FYNNEI. The V and J ends lost 10 bases and 0 bases respectively, with 19 bases between them. The CDR3 sequence is 16 residues long. CDR3 loop: CATRESRVDSNQPQHF. As DNA, the CDR3 is TGTGCCACCAGGGAGAGCAGGGTTGATAGCAATCAGCCCCAGCATTTT.

The V call is TRBV6-6, the J call TRBJ2-7, with D maybe TRBD2 (5 bases). V was shortened by 0 bases and J by 3 bases, with 6 bases between the two germline ends. The CDR3 runs 13 residues. The germline V gene encodes CDR1 MNHNY and CDR2 SVGAGI (reference sequence). The chain's CDR3 is CASSYSGSYEQYF. Here the CDR3 DNA reads TGTGCCAGCAGTTACTCTGGGAGCTACGAGCAGTACTTC.

This clone was detected once. The gene calls are TRBV4-1 and TRBJ1-5; 7 bases are a match to TRBD1. The CDR3 runs to 15 residues. In germline, CDR1 is MGHRA, CDR2 YSYEKL. V was pared by 2 bases and J by 7 bases, with 8 bases of the junction left unmatched. CDR3 region: CASSQPDREKQPQHF. CDR3 bases: TGCGCCAGCAGCCAACCCGACAGGGAAAAACAGCCCCAGCATTTT.